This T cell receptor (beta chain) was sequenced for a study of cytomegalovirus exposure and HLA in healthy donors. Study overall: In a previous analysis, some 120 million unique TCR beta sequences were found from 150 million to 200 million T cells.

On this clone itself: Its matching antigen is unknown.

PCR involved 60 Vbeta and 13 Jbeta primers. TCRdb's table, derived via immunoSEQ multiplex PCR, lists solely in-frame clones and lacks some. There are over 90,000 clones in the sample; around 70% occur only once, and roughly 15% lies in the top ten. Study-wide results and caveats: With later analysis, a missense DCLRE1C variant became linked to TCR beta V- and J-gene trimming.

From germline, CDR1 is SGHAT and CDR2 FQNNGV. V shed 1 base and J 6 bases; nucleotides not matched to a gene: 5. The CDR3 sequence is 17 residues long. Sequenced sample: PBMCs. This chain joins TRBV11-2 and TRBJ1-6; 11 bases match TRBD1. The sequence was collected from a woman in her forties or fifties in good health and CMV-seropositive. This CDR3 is CASSLVSGTGGNSPLHF. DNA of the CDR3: TGTGCCAGCAGCTTAGTGTCTGGGACAGGGGGTAATTCACCCCTCCACTTT.